The T cell receptor beta chain described here comes from a study of early T cells in non-severe SARS-CoV-2 infection. Across the study: Chains were not paired, and sequencing was done on bulk RNA from unsorted whole blood.

Individually, cDNA molecules had unique molecular identifiers attached to them. TCRdb processed the 5' RACE reads anew with MiXCR; each CDR3 protein has one entry. The sample contains around 82,000 distinct CDR3 sequences, more than 10% of which appear only once. The V and J ends lost 4 bases and 4 bases respectively, with 13 bases between them. The CDR3 sequence is 13 residues long. Germline assignment: CDR1 SQVTM and CDR2 ANQGSEA. This receptor was identified in an adult who was a healthcare worker with PCR-confirmed SARS-CoV-2 infection or an uninfected control (not recorded which). The chain is built from TRBV29-1 and TRBJ1-2, with D tentatively TRBD1 (5 bases). The sequenced sample was whole blood. DNA of the CDR3: TGCAGCGTTGGGGAGGGGTACGGCTATGGCTACACCTTC. Translation: CSVGEGYGYGYTF.